The source of this T cell receptor beta chain is a study of blood T cell repertoires in COVID-19. In the study overall: Italy, Spain and the United States were the sources of the convalescent and acute COVID-19 samples. T cells, B-cell-depleted T cells, or PBMCs provided the cDNA or gDNA that served as material.

V was clipped by 4 bases and J by 4 bases, with 13 bases between them. The germline V gene has CDR1 SGDLS and CDR2 YYNGEE. CDR3 length equals 14 residues. Original processing methods: The authors estimated nucleated cell counts from reference gene primer amplification. Assay used: immunoSEQ multiplex PCR; TCRdb lists only in-frame clones, some missing. V and J calls and clone size are copied from that table; D and trimming were computed from the DNA. The sample holds hundreds of thousands of clones; 80% to 85% are singletons and the top ten take just under 20%. This TCR came from a man aged 25 to 40 with active or convalescent COVID-19. The chain recombines TRBV9 with TRBJ2-3; D is possibly TRBD1 (6 bases). The sequencing sample was made of peripheral blood. CDR3 sequence: CASSTEGGADTQYF. CDR3 bases: TGTGCCAGCAGCACCGAAGGGGGAGCAGATACGCAGTATTTT.